These 23 T cell receptor beta chains originate from one sample sequenced in a study of beta chain features in type 1 diabetes. Broader study findings: Type 1 diabetes patients had TCRB CDR3s that were shorter (moderately but significantly so) in all four CD4+ subsets.

Expressed TCRB transcripts were sequenced after all isolated RNA was converted to cDNA. Produced via immunoSEQ multiplex PCR; TCRdb's table is partial and in-frame only. Counted here are over 200,000 clones, approximately 10% occurring once; the ten biggest clones make up around 0.017%. These TCRs are of unknown antigen specificity. Sequencing used naive CD4+ T cells from blood. These receptors were taken from a man aged 30-40 years with type 1 diabetes.

This clone was counted only a few times. The chain employs TRBV11-1 and TRBJ2-5, with D maybe TRBD1 (6 bases). There are 13 residues in the CDR3. Germline CDR1 is SGHAT and CDR2 is FQDESV (reference sequence). Deletions cut 3 bases from V and 2 bases from J, with 7 bases between. CDR3 sequence reads: CASSLRGQETQYF. CDR3 coding DNA: TGTGCCAGCAGCTTGAGGGGGCAAGAGACCCAGTACTTC.

This clone occurred a few times. The chain employs TRBV10-3 and TRBJ2-7; 7 nucleotides match TRBD2. Trimming at V came to 11 bases and at J to 5 bases, leaving 12 bases not matched to a gene. The CDR3 contains 13 residues. The germline CDR1 and CDR2 sequences are ENHRY and SYGVKD. CDR3 sequence reads: CAALGTGGNEQYF. The CDR3 DNA reads as TGTGCCGCGCTTGGTACCGGGGGGAACGAGCAGTACTTC.

This clone was recorded a few times. The rearrangement links TRBV5-1 to TRBJ2-3, with D hard to call. There are 13 residues in the CDR3. The germline V gene encodes CDR1 SGHRS and CDR2 YFSETQ. Trimming pared 4 bases from V and 1 base from J, leaving 7 bases between. The CDR3 DNA is TGCGCCAGCAGCGACAAACGCACAGATACGCAGTATTTT. Protein: CASSDKRTDTQYF.

This rearrangement joins TRBV27 to TRBJ1-1, with D perhaps TRBD1 (5 bases). V lost 3 bases to trimming and J lost 4 bases, with 15 bases between them. Germline V CDR1 and CDR2: MNHEY, SMNVEV (reference sequence). This CDR3 is built from 15 residues. The CDR3 DNA is TGTGCCAGCAGTTTTTCGAGACTCGGGGGCACTGAAGCTTTCTTT. This translates into CASSFSRLGGTEAFF.

This clone was recorded a few times. This sequence joins TRBV2 and TRBJ2-2; the match to TRBD2 covers 7 bases. J gave up 2 bases and V 7 bases, and 4 bases lay outside the gene matches. CDR1 and CDR2 (germline): SNHLY, FYNNEI. The CDR3 is 14 residues long. The chain's CDR3 is CASTAGVNTGELFF. CDR3 coding DNA: TGTGCCAGCACGGCGGGGGTAAACACCGGGGAGCTGTTTTTT. The variable domain in full, completed from reference TRBV2 and TRBJ2-2, reads EPEVTQTPSHQVTQMGQEVILRCVPISNHLYFYWYRQILGQKVEFLVSFYNNEISEKSEIFDDQFSVERPDGSNFTLKIRSTKLEDSAMYFCASTAGVNTGELFFGEGSRLTVL.

The chain employs TRBV30 and TRBJ1-6, with a tentative D call TRBD1 (6 bases). Germline V CDR1 and CDR2: GTSNPN, SVGIG (reference sequence). Trimming shortened V by 8 bases and J by 8 bases, and 25 bases separated the two germline ends. The CDR3 spans 16 residues. The CDR3 nucleotides are TGTGCCCCAAAGTGGGGGCCCCTTTTTCGTGATTCACCCCTCCACTTT. Residues: CAPKWGPLFRDSPLHF.

V is TRBV4-2 and J is TRBJ2-4; TRBD1 matches at 8 bases. CDR1 LGHNA and CDR2 YNFKEQ come from the germline V gene. The V segment lost 1 base and the J segment 8 bases; nucleotides outside the gene matches: 4. This CDR3 region has 14 residues. The CDR3 bases are TGTGCCAGCAGCCAAGGGTCGGACAGGGACATTCAGTACTTC. It encodes CASSQGSDRDIQYF.

V and J are TRBV6-1 and TRBJ2-3; TRBD2 matches 8 bases. The CDR3 spans 15 residues. Germline-derived CDR1 and CDR2 are MNHNS and SASEGT. The trim removed 3 bases at V and 1 base at J, leaving 3 bases unmatched. The CDR3 protein is CASSDRRGGTDTQYF. CDR3 nucleotide sequence: TGTGCCAGCAGTGACCGGCGGGGGGGCACAGATACGCAGTATTTT.

The V call is TRBV28, the J call TRBJ1-1; 8 bases align to TRBD1. The junction had 8 bases not matched to a gene; V was cut back by 5 bases and J by 3 bases. This CDR3 region has 15 residues. Germline V CDR1 and CDR2: MDHEN, SYDVKM. The CDR3 sequence is CASSLAGTGHTEAFF. The DNA of the CDR3 is TGTGCCAGCAGTCTCGCCGGGACAGGACACACTGAAGCTTTCTTT. Full variable domain (remainder filled in from reference TRBV28 and TRBJ1-1): DVKVTQSSRYLVKRTGEKVFLECVQDMDHENMFWYRQDPGLGLRLIYFSYDVKMKEKGDIPEGYSVSREKKERFSLILESASTNQTSMYLCASSLAGTGHTEAFFGQGTRLTVV.

This clone was seen more than once but under ten times. The CDR3 DNA is TGTGCCAGCAAAACTACCCTCCAAGAGACCCAGTACTTC. This sequence encodes CASKTTLQETQYF. This chain joins TRBV27 and TRBJ2-5; D ambiguous. Germline CDR1 and CDR2: MNHEY and SMNVEV (reference sequence). CDR3 length equals 13 residues. The germline V and J ends were trimmed by 7 bases and 1 base, with 10 bases remaining between them.

This clone has a handful of counts. This chain uses TRBV28 with TRBJ2-5; 9 nucleotides line up with TRBD1. V lost 6 bases, J lost 4 bases, and 3 bases stayed unmatched. CDR3 length: 13 residues. The V gene's germline CDR1 is MDHEN and CDR2 SYDVKM. CDR3 coding DNA: TGTGCCAGCAGGCTACAGGGGGCAGAGACCCAGTACTTC. Translated: CASRLQGAETQYF.

The V call is TRBV4-3, the J call TRBJ2-5; perhaps TRBD2 as D (6 bases). Germline V gene sequence: CDR1 LGHNA, CDR2 YSLEER. CDR3 length equals 13 residues. Trimming shortened V by 0 bases and J by 9 bases, and 11 bases separated the two germline ends. For the CDR3, the DNA is TGCGCCAGCAGCCAAGATGGGAGGACGGCCCAGTACTTC. It yields the protein CASSQDGRTAQYF.

This chain uses TRBV10-3 with TRBJ2-5; D might be TRBD2 (6 bases). Per the germline V gene, CDR1 is ENHRY and CDR2 is SYGVKD. The CDR3 runs 14 residues. Trimming took 8 bases from V and 0 from J, leaving 13 bases between them. The CDR3, as DNA: TGTGCCATCGGGGATTGGGACTACCAAGAGACCCAGTACTTC. It specifies CAIGDWDYQETQYF.

This clone was seen only a few times. V is TRBV5-4 and J is TRBJ2-6, with D hard to call. This CDR3 is built from 15 residues. Trimming cost V 4 bases and J 0 bases, with 8 bases left between them. From germline, CDR1 is SGHNT and CDR2 YYREEE (reference sequence). The CDR3 here is CASSLPSSGANVLTF. As DNA, the CDR3 is TGTGCCAGCAGCCTCCCCAGCTCTGGGGCCAACGTCCTGACTTTC.

The V gene is TRBV7-2, the J gene TRBJ1-4; D is uncertain. This CDR3 is 12 amino acids long. In germline, CDR1 is SGHTA, CDR2 FQGNSA. Trimming left V 10 bases short and J 3 bases short, with 9 bases between. Here the CDR3 DNA reads TGTGCCATCCAGGATCCTAATGAAAAACTGTTTTTT. The encoded protein is CAIQDPNEKLFF.

This chain links TRBV2 with TRBJ2-2, with a weak D call TRBD1 (6 bases). From germline, CDR1 is SNHLY and CDR2 FYNNEI. CDR3 length equals 13 residues. Trimming removed 8 bases at V and 4 bases at J, with 11 bases between. CDR3 sequence: CASGWTATGELFF. CDR3 nucleotide sequence: TGTGCCAGCGGGTGGACAGCCACCGGGGAGCTGTTTTTT.

The V and J genes are TRBV5-1 and TRBJ2-1; 15 positions agree with TRBD2. This CDR3 is 17 amino acids long. V gave up 4 bases and J gave up 1 base; unmatched junction bases: 3. Germline CDR1 SGHRS, CDR2 YFSETQ. The CDR3 region has the DNA TGCGCCAGCAGCCCCGGGACTAGCGGGGGGTCCTACAATGAGCAGTTCTTC. Protein: CASSPGTSGGSYNEQFF.

This clone was detected only a few times. J is TRBJ2-1 and V is TRBV25-1, with 9 bases that match TRBD2. Germline loops: CDR1 MGHDK, CDR2 SYGVNS. This CDR3 spans 16 amino acids. Losses at the gene ends were 8 bases for V and 0 bases for J; bases not matched to a gene: 8. This CDR3 reads CASGIAGASSYNEQFF. In DNA form, the CDR3 reads TGTGCCAGCGGTATAGCGGGGGCGAGCTCCTACAATGAGCAGTTCTTC.

The chain has TRBV5-1 and TRBJ2-5, with D perhaps TRBD2 (6 bases). V was trimmed by 2 bases and J by 5 bases, leaving 10 bases between them. The CDR3 loop spans 13 amino acids. CDR1 and CDR2 (germline): SGHRS, YFSETQ. The CDR3 region is CASSFPEGETQYF. For the CDR3, the DNA is TGCGCCAGCAGCTTCCCGGAGGGGGAGACCCAGTACTTC. The full variable domain, its missing parts supplied by reference TRBV5-1 and TRBJ2-5, is KAGVTQTPRYLIKTRGQQVTLSCSPISGHRSVSWYQQTPGQGLQFLFEYFSETQRNKGNFPGRFSGRQFSNSRSEMNVSTLELGDSALYLCASSFPEGETQYFGPGTRLLVL.

J is TRBJ1-2 and V is TRBV4-2, with 9 bases that match TRBD1. The CDR3 sequence is 14 residues long. V was clipped by 4 bases and J by 7 bases; unmatched bases: 7. Germline assignment: CDR1 LGHNA and CDR2 YNFKEQ. CDR3 region: CASSRQGEGGGYTF. CDR3 bases: TGTGCCAGCAGCCGACAGGGGGAGGGTGGTGGCTACACCTTC.

There are a few counts of this clone. DNA of the CDR3: TGTGCCAGCAGCTTAGCGTCTCCCTTGACTAGCGGGGGCACGCAGTTCTTC. Protein: CASSLASPLTSGGTQFF. The V call is TRBV7-2, the J call TRBJ2-1; TRBD2 aligns across 12 bases. The CDR3 spans 17 residues. With V trimmed by 0 bases and J by 12 bases, 12 bases remained unmatched. Germline V gene data show CDR1 as SGHTA and CDR2 as FQGNSA.

The rearrangement joins TRBV29-1 to TRBJ1-5; possibly TRBD1 for D (5 bases). The CDR3 runs to 12 residues. V lost 0 bases, J lost 11 bases, and 11 bases lay in between. CDR1 and CDR2 (germline): SQVTM, ANQGSEA. The CDR3 here is CSVEDLGRAQHF. In DNA form, the CDR3 reads TGCAGCGTTGAAGATTTGGGCAGGGCCCAGCATTTT. Supplemented by reference TRBV29-1 and TRBJ1-5, the full variable domain reads SAVISQKPSRDICQRGTSLTIQCQVDSQVTMMFWYRQQPGQSLTLIATANQGSEATYESGFVIDKFPISRPNLTFSTLTVSNMSPEDSSIYLCSVEDLGRAQHFGDGTRLSIL.

This clone showed up just a few times. The chain couples TRBV9 to TRBJ2-1; 8 nucleotides align to TRBD1. Per the germline V gene, CDR1 is SGDLS and CDR2 is YYNGEE. The CDR3 spans 14 residues. With V trimmed by 2 bases and J by 5 bases, 3 bases remained unmatched. DNA for the CDR3: TGTGCCAGCAGCGTGAGGACAGGGAACAATGAGCAGTTCTTC. It specifies CASSVRTGNNEQFF.